This TCR beta chain is from a study of cytomegalovirus exposure and HLA in healthy donors. Across the study: Ancestry clustering placed around four fifths of several hundred genotyped donors in the Caucasian-associated cluster.

PCR amplification relied on 60 Vbeta primers (plus 13 Jbeta primers). Method: immunoSEQ multiplex PCR; TCRdb's copy keeps in-frame clones and lacks some. Found here are roughly 150,000 clones, 84% of them singletons; the top ten hold approximately 2.7%. Study outcomes and limitations: Several of the most significant clusters appeared linked to common viral pathogens, based on a later analysis.

Remarks on this clone: Its antigen remains unknown.

The germline V gene encodes CDR1 SNHLY and CDR2 FYNNEI. Trimming pared 7 bases from V and 8 bases from J, leaving 12 bases between. CDR3 length: 13 residues. The sequence derives from a boy aged 2 to 10 in good health and CMV-seronegative. Sequencing was carried out using PBMCs. This chain connects TRBV2 to TRBJ1-6; D uncertain. This CDR3 is CASKRQRDSPLHF. The DNA for the CDR3 is TGTGCCAGCAAACGGCAGCGGGATTCACCCCTCCACTTT. The complete variable domain, with remaining parts taken from reference TRBV2 and TRBJ1-6, reads EPEVTQTPSHQVTQMGQEVILRCVPISNHLYFYWYRQILGQKVEFLVSFYNNEISEKSEIFDDQFSVERPDGSNFTLKIRSTKLEDSAMYFCASKRQRDSPLHFGNGTRLTVT.